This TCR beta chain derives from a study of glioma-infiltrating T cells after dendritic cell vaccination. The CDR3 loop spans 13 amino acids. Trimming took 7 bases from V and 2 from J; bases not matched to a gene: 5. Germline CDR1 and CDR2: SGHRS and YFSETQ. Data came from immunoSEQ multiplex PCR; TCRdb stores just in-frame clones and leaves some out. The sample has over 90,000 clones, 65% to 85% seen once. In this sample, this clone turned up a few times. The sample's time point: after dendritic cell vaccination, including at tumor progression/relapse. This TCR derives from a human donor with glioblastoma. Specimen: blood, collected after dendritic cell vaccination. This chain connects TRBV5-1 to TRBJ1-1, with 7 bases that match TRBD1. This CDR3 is CASGGTDNTEAFF. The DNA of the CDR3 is TGCGCCAGCGGTGGGACAGATAACACTGAAGCTTTCTTT.